One and the same sample provided the 8 T cell receptor beta chains below, sequenced in a study of blood T cell repertoires in COVID-19. The repertoire was sequenced with immunoSEQ multiplex PCR; TCRdb's copy has only in-frame clones and lacks some. The data show 200,000 or so clones, 83% seen once. Sequencing was carried out using PBMCs or T cells enriched from blood (not recorded which). Receptors originate from a woman aged 45-65 years who had been exposed to COVID-19.

The V and J genes are TRBV12-3 or TRBV12-4 and TRBJ2-4, with TRBD2 identical over 7 bases. J was trimmed by 10 bases and V by 4 bases; bases with no gene match: 7. The CDR3 is 13 residues long. In nucleotides, the CDR3 is TGTGCCAGCAGTTCGTTGGGGCGGGAGATTCAGTACTTC. Amino acid sequence: CASSSLGREIQYF.

V is TRBV30 and J is TRBJ1-1; the D is unclear. CDR3 length: 13 residues. Germline V lookup: CDR1 GTSNPN, CDR2 SVGIG (reference sequence). The ends were cut back, 1 base at V and 1 base at J, with 7 bases in the middle. CDR3: CAWSGRGNTEAFF. The CDR3 coding sequence is TGTGCCTGGAGTGGAAGAGGGAACACTGAAGCTTTCTTT.

J is TRBJ1-6 and V is TRBV11-2, with D unresolved. From germline, CDR1 is SGHAT and CDR2 FQNNGV. Trimming stripped 2 bases from V and 11 bases from J, with 19 bases between. This CDR3 is 16 amino acids long. This CDR3 reads CASSLSGKGQFAPLHF. CDR3 nucleotide sequence: TGTGCCAGCAGCTTATCGGGGAAAGGCCAATTCGCACCCCTCCACTTT.

This chain links TRBV2 with TRBJ2-4; D uncertain. V was cut by 1 base and J by 0 bases, with 7 bases left in between. Germline V CDR1 and CDR2: SNHLY, FYNNEI. The CDR3 is 15 residues long. The CDR3 DNA reads TGTGCCAGCAGTGAAGAACTCCTAGCCAAAAACATTCAGTACTTC. It codes for CASSEELLAKNIQYF.

The rearrangement links TRBV3-1 (or the pseudogene TRBV3-2) to TRBJ1-5; D is unclear. Per the germline V gene, CDR1 is LGHDT and CDR2 is YNNKEL (reference sequence). This CDR3 is 15 amino acids long. The ends were cut back, 0 bases at V and 7 bases at J, with 13 bases in the middle. CDR3 protein: CASSQDAAAGQPQHF. For the CDR3, the DNA is TGTGCCAGCAGCCAAGATGCGGCAGCCGGACAGCCCCAGCATTTT.

The V and J genes are TRBV5-6 and TRBJ1-2, with D perhaps TRBD1 (6 bases). The CDR3 has 15 amino acids. Germline V gives CDR1 SGHDT, CDR2 YYEEEE. V was cut by 4 bases and J by 0 bases, with 13 bases left in between. CDR3 in DNA: TGTGCCAGCAGCCGACGGGGGGCGCCTAACTATGGCTACACCTTC. This sequence encodes CASSRRGAPNYGYTF.

The V call is TRBV2, the J call TRBJ1-1; 10 nucleotides align to TRBD1. The CDR3 extends over 13 amino acids. Germline values: CDR1 SNHLY, CDR2 FYNNEI. The J segment lost 6 bases and the V segment lost 10 bases, leaving 8 bases of the junction unmatched. CDR3 residues: CATGQGVRPEAFF. The CDR3 DNA reads as TGTGCCACCGGACAGGGGGTAAGACCTGAAGCTTTCTTT.

The rearrangement joins TRBV25-1 to TRBJ1-2; D gene ambiguous. The CDR3 length is 15 residues. Trimming cost V 7 bases and J 7 bases, with 22 bases left between them. Germline CDR1 reads MGHDK; CDR2 reads SYGVNS. CDR3 sequence (DNA): TGTGCCAGCAACGGAGGAGGGCTCTGGCAACTTGGCTACACCTTC. It is translated as CASNGGGLWQLGYTF.